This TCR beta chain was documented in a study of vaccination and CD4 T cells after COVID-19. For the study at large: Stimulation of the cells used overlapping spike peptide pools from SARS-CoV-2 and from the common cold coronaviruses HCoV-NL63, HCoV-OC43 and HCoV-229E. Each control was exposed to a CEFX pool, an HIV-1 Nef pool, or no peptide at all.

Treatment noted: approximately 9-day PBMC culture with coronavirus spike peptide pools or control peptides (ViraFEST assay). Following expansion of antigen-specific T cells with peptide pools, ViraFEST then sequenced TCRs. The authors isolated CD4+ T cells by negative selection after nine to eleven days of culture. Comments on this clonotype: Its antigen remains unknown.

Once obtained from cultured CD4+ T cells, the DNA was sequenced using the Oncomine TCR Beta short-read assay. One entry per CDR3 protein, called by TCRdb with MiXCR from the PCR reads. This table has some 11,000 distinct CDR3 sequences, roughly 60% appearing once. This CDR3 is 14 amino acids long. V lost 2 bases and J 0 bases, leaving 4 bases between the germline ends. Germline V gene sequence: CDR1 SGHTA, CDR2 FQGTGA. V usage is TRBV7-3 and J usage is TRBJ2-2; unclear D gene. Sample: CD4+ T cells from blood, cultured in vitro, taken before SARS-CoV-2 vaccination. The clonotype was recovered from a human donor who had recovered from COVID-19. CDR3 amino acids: CASSLVANTGELFF. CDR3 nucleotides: TGTGCCAGCAGCTTAGTAGCGAACACCGGGGAGCTGTTTTTT.